Listed here are 7 T cell receptor beta chains from one sample, sequenced in a study of blood T cell repertoires in COVID-19. Sequencing was performed with immunoSEQ multiplex PCR; in TCRdb, only in-frame clones are kept and a portion is missing. The sample contains 130,000 or so clones, 65% to 85% of which appear only once. Input material: peripheral blood. Receptor source: a man aged 80 or over with active or convalescent COVID-19.

The chain links TRBV19 to TRBJ2-2; TRBD2 matches at 8 bases. The V gene's germline CDR1 is LNHDA and CDR2 SQIVND (reference sequence). Trimming cost V 6 bases and J 1 base; bases outside gene matches: 10. This CDR3 has 17 amino acids. CDR3 residues: CASRPGLSGGNTGELFF. DNA for the CDR3: TGTGCCAGTAGACCGGGTTTAAGCGGGGGGAACACCGGGGAGCTGTTTTTT.

The V gene is TRBV11-1, the J gene TRBJ2-1; possibly TRBD2 for D (5 bases). Germline V gene data show CDR1 as SGHAT and CDR2 as FQDESV (reference sequence). V lost 4 bases and J 0 bases, leaving 10 bases between the germline ends. This CDR3 has 15 amino acids. CDR3: CASSYREGSYNEQFF. The CDR3 nucleotides read TGTGCCAGCAGCTACCGTGAGGGCTCCTACAATGAGCAGTTCTTC.

The chain employs TRBV6-2 or TRBV6-3 and TRBJ2-1, with 15 nucleotides matching TRBD2. The CDR3 runs to 16 residues. V was clipped by 2 bases and J by 7 bases; unmatched bases: 3. In germline, CDR1 is MNHEY, CDR2 SVGEGT. Written as DNA, the CDR3 is TGTGCCAGCAGTTACGCTGGACTAGCGGGGGGGAATGAGCAGTTCTTC. It translates to CASSYAGLAGGNEQFF.

The chain has TRBV28 and TRBJ1-5, with D tentatively TRBD1 (6 bases). The ends were cut back, 4 bases at V and 0 bases at J, with 16 bases in the middle. In germline, CDR1 is MDHEN, CDR2 SYDVKM. The CDR3 is made up of 17 amino acids. The CDR3 coding sequence is TGTGCCAGCAGTTCACCCGGGACACGAGTTAGCAATCAGCCCCAGCATTTT. Protein sequence: CASSSPGTRVSNQPQHF. The full variable domain, with the rest looked up from reference TRBV28 and TRBJ1-5, is DVKVTQSSRYLVKRTGEKVFLECVQDMDHENMFWYRQDPGLGLRLIYFSYDVKMKEKGDIPEGYSVSREKKERFSLILESASTNQTSMYLCASSSPGTRVSNQPQHFGDGTRLSIL.

A few counts support this clone. This chain joins TRBV27 and TRBJ2-2; possible D gene TRBD2, 6 bases. The CDR3 spans 12 residues. Per germline, CDR1 MNHEY and CDR2 SMNVEV (reference sequence). V was cut by 8 bases and J by 8 bases, with 12 bases left in between. CDR3 loop: CASAYGGGELFF. As DNA, the CDR3 is TGTGCCAGCGCTTACGGGGGAGGGGAGCTGTTTTTT.

The genes are TRBV29-1 and TRBJ2-1, with 9 bases that match TRBD1. The CDR3 contains 13 residues. Germline CDR1 and CDR2: SQVTM and ANQGSEA. In nucleotides, the CDR3 is TGCAGATCTGGGGACAGGGCATACAATGAGCAGTTCTTC. Translating it yields CRSGDRAYNEQFF.

This chain connects TRBV30 to TRBJ2-1, with 11 bases lining up with TRBD1. This CDR3 contains 14 residues. CDR1 is GTSNPN, CDR2 SVGIG, per germline (reference sequence). The ends lost 4 bases at V and 4 bases at J; junction bases unmatched: 3. The CDR3 DNA reads TGTGCCTGGACCGGGACAGGGGGATACAATGAGCAGTTCTTC. As protein: CAWTGTGGYNEQFF.